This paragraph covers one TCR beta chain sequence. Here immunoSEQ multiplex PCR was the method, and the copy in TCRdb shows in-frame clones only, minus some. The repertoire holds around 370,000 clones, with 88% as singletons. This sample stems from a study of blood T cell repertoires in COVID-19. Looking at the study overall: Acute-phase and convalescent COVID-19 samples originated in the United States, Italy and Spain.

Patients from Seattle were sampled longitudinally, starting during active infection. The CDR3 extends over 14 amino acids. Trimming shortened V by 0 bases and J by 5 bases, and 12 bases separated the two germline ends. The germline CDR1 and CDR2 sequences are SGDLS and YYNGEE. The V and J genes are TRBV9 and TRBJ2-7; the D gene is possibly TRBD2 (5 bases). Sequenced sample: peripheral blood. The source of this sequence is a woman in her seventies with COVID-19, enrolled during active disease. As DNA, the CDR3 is TGTGCCAGCAGCGTAGGGAGAGGGTTCCACGAGCAGTACTTC. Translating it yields CASSVGRGFHEQYF. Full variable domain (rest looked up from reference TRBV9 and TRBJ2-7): DSGVTQTPKHLITATGQRVTLRCSPRSGDLSVYWYQQSLDQGLQFLIQYYNGEERAKGNILERFSAQQFPDLHSELNLSSLELGDSALYFCASSVGRGFHEQYFGPGTRLTVT.